This TCR beta chain was sequenced in a study of T cell responses to AZD1222 COVID-19 vaccine. This clone was observed a few times. Germline lookup yields CDR1 LGHNA and CDR2 YSLEER. There are 15 residues in the CDR3. The V and J ends lost 3 bases and 7 bases respectively, with 16 bases between them. Generated by immunoSEQ multiplex PCR, the TCRdb table keeps only in-frame clones and is missing some. The top ten hold over 20% of the sample, which has roughly 79,000 clones, around 73% seen once. This TCR came from an adult in good health. The V and J genes are TRBV4-3 and TRBJ2-1, with D unresolved. Sequencing used peripheral blood, obtained on day 0 of AZD1222 vaccination. In nucleotides, the CDR3 is TGCGCCAGCAGCCAGGCACGCAACCCGGAGAATGAGCAGTTCTTC. Translated: CASSQARNPENEQFF.